Below, 9 T cell receptor beta chains from the same sample are listed, as sequenced in a study of beta chain features in type 1 diabetes. What was sequenced were expressed TCRB transcripts, since all of the isolated RNA had been reverse transcribed. Assay used: immunoSEQ multiplex PCR; TCRdb lists only in-frame clones, some missing. There are tens of thousands of clones in the sample; about three fifths occur only once, and roughly 2% lies in the top ten. The specimen sequenced was Tregs from blood. The receptors shown here come from a young woman in good health.

This sequence joins TRBV11-3 and TRBJ2-1; 9 bases map to TRBD1. Per germline, CDR1 SGHNT and CDR2 YENEEA. The CDR3 contains 13 residues. V shed 4 bases, J shed 7 bases, and the junction held 2 bases outside the gene matches. The CDR3 region has the DNA TGTGCCAGCAGCTCCGGGACAGGGAATGAGCAGTTCTTC. Protein product: CASSSGTGNEQFF.

This clone came up a few times. The chain combines TRBV18 with TRBJ2-2; the D is unclear. The CDR3 loop spans 14 amino acids. Germline-derived CDR1 and CDR2 are KGHSH and LQKENI. Trimming left V 2 bases short and J 5 bases short, with 9 bases between. CDR3 sequence (DNA): TGTGCCAGCTCACCAACCGTGAGGACCGGGGAGCTGTTTTTT. It encodes CASSPTVRTGELFF. The whole variable domain, filled in from reference TRBV18 and TRBJ2-2, reads NAGVMQNPRHLVRRRGQEARLRCSPMKGHSHVYWYRQLPEEGLKFMVYLQKENIIDESGMPKERFSAEFPKEGPSILRIQQVVRGDSAAYFCASSPTVRTGELFFGEGSRLTVL.

The chain is built from TRBV5-1 and TRBJ1-1; D remains unclear. CDR1 and CDR2 from the germline V gene are SGHRS and YFSETQ. V lost 0 bases and J lost 7, with 4 bases in between. CDR3 length: 11 residues. CDR3 sequence: CASSLASEAFF. The CDR3 DNA follows: TGCGCCAGCAGCTTGGCCAGTGAAGCTTTCTTT.

The chain couples TRBV7-2 to TRBJ1-1, with D hard to call. The length of the CDR3 is 12 residues. From germline, CDR1 is SGHTA and CDR2 FQGNSA. V lost 3 bases and J 6 bases, leaving 8 bases between the germline ends. The CDR3 nucleotides are TGTGCCAGCAGCTTCTCGGGTGCTGAAGCTTTCTTT. The encoded protein is CASSFSGAEAFF.

This clone was observed a single time. This rearrangement joins TRBV18 to TRBJ2-1, with 8 positions matching TRBD1. Trimming at V came to 3 bases and at J to 4 bases, leaving 2 bases not matched to a gene. The CDR3 length is 14 residues. The germline V gene encodes CDR1 KGHSH and CDR2 LQKENI. In DNA form, the CDR3 reads TGTGCCAGCTCACCCGGGACAGGATACAATGAGCAGTTCTTC. Translating gives CASSPGTGYNEQFF.

The chain joins TRBV5-1 to TRBJ2-1; TRBD2 matches at 9 bases. V was clipped by 4 bases and J by 3 bases; unmatched bases: 5. CDR1 and CDR2 from the germline V gene are SGHRS and YFSETQ. The CDR3 has 15 residues. DNA for the CDR3: TGCGCCAGCAGCCGACAGCGGGGGGACTACAATGAGCAGTTCTTC. Translating gives CASSRQRGDYNEQFF. The variable domain in full, with the rest retrieved from reference TRBV5-1 and TRBJ2-1, is KAGVTQTPRYLIKTRGQQVTLSCSPISGHRSVSWYQQTPGQGLQFLFEYFSETQRNKGNFPGRFSGRQFSNSRSEMNVSTLELGDSALYLCASSRQRGDYNEQFFGPGTRLTVL.

This chain connects TRBV18 to TRBJ1-2; 9 bases fit TRBD1. Germline lookup yields CDR1 KGHSH and CDR2 LQKENI. The CDR3 loop spans 18 amino acids. V lost 3 bases to trimming and J lost 4 bases; unmatched junction nucleotides: 15. CDR3 protein: CASSPSQGQGIYSYGYTF. As DNA, the CDR3 is TGTGCCAGCTCACCGTCTCAGGGACAGGGCATTTACTCCTATGGCTACACCTTC.

This rearrangement joins TRBV7-8 to TRBJ1-2; a possible D gene is TRBD1 (6 bases). Germline loops: CDR1 SGHVS, CDR2 FQNEAQ. The CDR3 length is 14 residues. Trimming took off 5 bases at V and 2 bases at J, with 12 bases between the two ends. The DNA of the CDR3 is TGTGCCAGCAGCCCGGACAGTCCAAACTATGGCTACACCTTC. Protein sequence: CASSPDSPNYGYTF.

The gene calls are TRBV9 and TRBJ2-5; 11 bases are shared with TRBD2. V shed 0 bases, J shed 7 bases, and the junction held 2 bases outside the gene matches. This CDR3 region has 14 residues. The V gene's germline CDR1 is SGDLS and CDR2 YYNGEE. CDR3 loop: CASSVGLAGGTQYF. CDR3 in DNA: TGTGCCAGCAGCGTAGGCCTAGCGGGGGGGACCCAGTACTTC.